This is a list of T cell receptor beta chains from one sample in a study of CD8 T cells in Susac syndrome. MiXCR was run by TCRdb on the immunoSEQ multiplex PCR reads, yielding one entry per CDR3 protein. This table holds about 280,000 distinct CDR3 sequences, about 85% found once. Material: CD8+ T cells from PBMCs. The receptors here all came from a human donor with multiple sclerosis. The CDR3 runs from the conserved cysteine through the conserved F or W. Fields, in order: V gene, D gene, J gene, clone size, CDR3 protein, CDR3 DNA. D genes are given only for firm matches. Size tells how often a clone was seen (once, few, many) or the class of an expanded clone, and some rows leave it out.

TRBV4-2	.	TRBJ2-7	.	CASSPTFGVNEQYF	TGTGCCAGCAGCCCGACCTTTGGGGTTAACGAGCAGTACTTC
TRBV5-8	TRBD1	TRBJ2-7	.	CASSLLGQGGYYEQYF	TGTGCCAGCAGCCTTCTTGGACAGGGCGGTTACTACGAGCAGTACTTC
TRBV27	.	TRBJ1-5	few	CASSLRSGNQPQHF	TGTGCCAGCAGTTTGAGAAGTGGCAATCAGCCCCAGCATTTT
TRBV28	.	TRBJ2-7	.	CASNDLRSSYEQYF	TGTGCCAGCAACGACCTTAGGAGCTCCTACGAGCAGTACTTC
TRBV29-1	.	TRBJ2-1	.	CSVEGKEGSYNEQFF	TGCAGCGTTGAAGGAAAGGAGGGGTCCTACAATGAGCAGTTCTTC
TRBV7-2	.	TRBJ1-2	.	CASSPRTPPGGYTF	TGTGCCAGCAGCCCGAGGACCCCGCCGGGTGGCTACACCTTC
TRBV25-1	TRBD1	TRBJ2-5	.	CASSETRDRGRRDQETQYF	TGTGCCAGCAGTGAGACCCGGGACAGGGGGCGCCGGGACCAAGAGACCCAGTACTTC
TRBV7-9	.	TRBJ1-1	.	CASSSPTGYTEAFF	TGTGCCAGCAGCTCCCCGACAGGCTACACTGAAGCTTTCTTT
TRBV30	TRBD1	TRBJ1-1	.	CAGTVRTEAFF	TGTGCCGGGACAGTACGAACTGAAGCTTTCTTT
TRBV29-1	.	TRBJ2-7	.	CSGGLPNYEQYF	TGCAGCGGTGGACTCCCGAACTACGAGCAGTACTTC
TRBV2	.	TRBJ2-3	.	CASNGLGGRTDTQYF	TGTGCCAGCAACGGACTAGGGGGGCGCACAGATACGCAGTATTTT
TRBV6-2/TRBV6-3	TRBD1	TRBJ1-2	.	CASEDRANYGYTF	TGTGCCAGCGAAGACAGGGCTAACTATGGCTACACCTTC
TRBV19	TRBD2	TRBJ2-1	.	CASSIGTSAYNEQFF	TGTGCCAGTAGTATCGGAACTAGCGCATACAATGAGCAGTTCTTC
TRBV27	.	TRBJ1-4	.	CASSLSREGNEKLFF	TGTGCCAGCAGTTTAAGTAGGGAGGGTAATGAAAAACTGTTTTTT